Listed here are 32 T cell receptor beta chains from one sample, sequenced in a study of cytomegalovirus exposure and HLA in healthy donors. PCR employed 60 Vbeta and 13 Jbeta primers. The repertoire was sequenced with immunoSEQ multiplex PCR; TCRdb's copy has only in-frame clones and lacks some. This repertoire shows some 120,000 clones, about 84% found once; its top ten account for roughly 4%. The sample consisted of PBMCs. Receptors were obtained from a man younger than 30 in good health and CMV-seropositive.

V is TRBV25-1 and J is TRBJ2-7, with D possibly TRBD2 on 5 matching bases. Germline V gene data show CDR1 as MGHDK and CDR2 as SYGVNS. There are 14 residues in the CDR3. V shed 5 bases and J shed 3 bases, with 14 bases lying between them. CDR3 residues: CASSRNGRGYEQYF. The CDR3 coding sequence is TGTGCCAGCAGTCGAAACGGACGGGGCTACGAGCAGTACTTC.

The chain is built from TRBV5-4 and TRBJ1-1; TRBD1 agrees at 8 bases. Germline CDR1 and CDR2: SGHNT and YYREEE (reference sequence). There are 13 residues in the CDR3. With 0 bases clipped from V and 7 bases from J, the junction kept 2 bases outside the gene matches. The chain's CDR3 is CASSLGQGNEAFF. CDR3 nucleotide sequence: TGTGCCAGCAGCTTGGGACAGGGGAATGAAGCTTTCTTT.

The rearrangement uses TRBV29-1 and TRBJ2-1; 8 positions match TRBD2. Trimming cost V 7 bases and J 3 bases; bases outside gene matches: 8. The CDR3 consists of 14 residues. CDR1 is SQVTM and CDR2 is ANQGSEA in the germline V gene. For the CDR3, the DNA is TGCAGCGCCCGGGGGGGGGTGGACTACAATGAGCAGTTCTTC. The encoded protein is CSARGGVDYNEQFF.

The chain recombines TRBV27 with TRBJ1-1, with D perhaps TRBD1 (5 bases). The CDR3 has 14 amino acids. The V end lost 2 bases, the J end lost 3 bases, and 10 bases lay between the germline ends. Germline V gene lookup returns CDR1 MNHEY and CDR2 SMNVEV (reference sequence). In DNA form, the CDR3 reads TGTGCCAGCAGTTTAGTAACAGGCTACACTGAAGCTTTCTTT. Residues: CASSLVTGYTEAFF.

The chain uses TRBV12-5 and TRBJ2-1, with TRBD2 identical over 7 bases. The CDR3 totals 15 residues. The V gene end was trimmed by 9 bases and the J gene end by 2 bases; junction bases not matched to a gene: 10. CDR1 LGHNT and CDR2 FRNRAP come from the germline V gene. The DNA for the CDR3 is TGTGCTAGCCACGCGGGACTATTAGCCTACAATGAGCAGTTCTTC. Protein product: CASHAGLLAYNEQFF.

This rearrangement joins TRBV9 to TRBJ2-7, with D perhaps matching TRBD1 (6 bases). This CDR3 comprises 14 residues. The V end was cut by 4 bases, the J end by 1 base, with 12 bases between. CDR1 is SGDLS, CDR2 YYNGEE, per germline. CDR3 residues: CASSRTVTSYEQYF. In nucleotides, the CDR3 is TGTGCCAGCAGCCGGACAGTTACATCCTACGAGCAGTACTTC.

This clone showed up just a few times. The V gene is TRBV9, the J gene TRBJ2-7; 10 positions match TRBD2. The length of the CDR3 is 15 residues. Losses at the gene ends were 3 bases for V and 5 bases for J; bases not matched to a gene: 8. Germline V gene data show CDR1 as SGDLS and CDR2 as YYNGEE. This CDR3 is CASSAGSAGGHEQYF. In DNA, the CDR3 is TGTGCCAGCAGCGCAGGCTCAGCGGGGGGGCACGAGCAGTACTTC.

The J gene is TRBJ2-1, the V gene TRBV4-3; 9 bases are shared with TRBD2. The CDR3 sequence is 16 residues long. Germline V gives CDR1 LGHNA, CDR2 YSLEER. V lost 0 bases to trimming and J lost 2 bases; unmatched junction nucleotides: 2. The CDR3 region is CASSQDRLAAYNEQFF. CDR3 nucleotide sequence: TGCGCCAGCAGCCAAGATCGACTAGCGGCCTACAATGAGCAGTTCTTC.

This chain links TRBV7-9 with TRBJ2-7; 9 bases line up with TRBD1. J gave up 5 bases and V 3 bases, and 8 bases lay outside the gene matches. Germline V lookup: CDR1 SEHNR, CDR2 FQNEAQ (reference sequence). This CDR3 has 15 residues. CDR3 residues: CASSFPGTGLDEQYF. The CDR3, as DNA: TGTGCCAGCAGCTTCCCCGGGACAGGGCTGGACGAGCAGTACTTC.

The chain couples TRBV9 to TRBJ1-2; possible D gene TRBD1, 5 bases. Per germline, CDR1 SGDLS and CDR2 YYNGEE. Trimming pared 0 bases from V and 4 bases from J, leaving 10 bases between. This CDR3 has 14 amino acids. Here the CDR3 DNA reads TGTGCCAGCAGCGTAGGGGGGGATTTCTATGGCTACACCTTC. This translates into CASSVGGDFYGYTF.

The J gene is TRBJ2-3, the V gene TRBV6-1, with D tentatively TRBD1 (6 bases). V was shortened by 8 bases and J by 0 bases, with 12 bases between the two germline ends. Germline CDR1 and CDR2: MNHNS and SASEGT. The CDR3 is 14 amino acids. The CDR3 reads CASRRDTSTDTQYF. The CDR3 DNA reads TGTGCCAGCCGTAGGGACACCAGCACAGATACGCAGTATTTT.

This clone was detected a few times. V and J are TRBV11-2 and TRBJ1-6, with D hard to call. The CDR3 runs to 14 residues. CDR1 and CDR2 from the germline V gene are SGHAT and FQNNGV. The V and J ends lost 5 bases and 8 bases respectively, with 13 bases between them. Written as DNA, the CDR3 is TGTGCCAGCAGCCAAGGACGGGGATATTCACCCCTCCACTTT. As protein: CASSQGRGYSPLHF.

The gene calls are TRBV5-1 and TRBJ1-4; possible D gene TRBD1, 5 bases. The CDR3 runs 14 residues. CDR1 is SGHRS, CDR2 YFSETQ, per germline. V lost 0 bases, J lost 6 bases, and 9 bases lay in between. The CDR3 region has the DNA TGCGCCAGCAGCTTGGGGGGCGTGGATGAAAAACTGTTTTTT. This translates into CASSLGGVDEKLFF. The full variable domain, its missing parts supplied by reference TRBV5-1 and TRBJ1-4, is KAGVTQTPRYLIKTRGQQVTLSCSPISGHRSVSWYQQTPGQGLQFLFEYFSETQRNKGNFPGRFSGRQFSNSRSEMNVSTLELGDSALYLCASSLGGVDEKLFFGSGTQLSVL.

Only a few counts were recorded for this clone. The CDR3 spells CASSRAETREEYF. The CDR3 DNA reads TGTGCCAGCAGTCGAGCCGAGACAAGAGAAGAGTACTTC. This chain joins TRBV27 and TRBJ2-7; D remains ambiguous. Germline V CDR1 and CDR2: MNHEY, SMNVEV (reference sequence). Trimming shortened V by 5 bases and J by 11 bases, and 19 bases separated the two germline ends. The CDR3 is 13 amino acids.

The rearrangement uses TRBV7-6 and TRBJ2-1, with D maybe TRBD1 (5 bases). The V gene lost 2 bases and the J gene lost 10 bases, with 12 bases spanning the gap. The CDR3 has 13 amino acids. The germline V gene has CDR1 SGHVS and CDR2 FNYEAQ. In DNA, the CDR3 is TGTGCCAGCAGCTTACGCATCTCAGGGGAGCAGTTCTTC. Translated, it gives CASSLRISGEQFF.

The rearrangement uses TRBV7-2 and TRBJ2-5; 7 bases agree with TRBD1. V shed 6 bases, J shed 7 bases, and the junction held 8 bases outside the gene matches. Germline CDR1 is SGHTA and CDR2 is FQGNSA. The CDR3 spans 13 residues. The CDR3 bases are TGTGCCAGCAGTCGTGACAGGGTCGGGACCCAGTACTTC. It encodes CASSRDRVGTQYF.

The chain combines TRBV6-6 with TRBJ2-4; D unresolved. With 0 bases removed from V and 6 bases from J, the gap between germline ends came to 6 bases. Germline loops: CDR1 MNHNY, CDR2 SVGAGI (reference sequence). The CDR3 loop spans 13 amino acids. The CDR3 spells CASSYSGLNIQYF. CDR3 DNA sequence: TGTGCCAGCAGTTACTCGGGCCTAAACATTCAGTACTTC.

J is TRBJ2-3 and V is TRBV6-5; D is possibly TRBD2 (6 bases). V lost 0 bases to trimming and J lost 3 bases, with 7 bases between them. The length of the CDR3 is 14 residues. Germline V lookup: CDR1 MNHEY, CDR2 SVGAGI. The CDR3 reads CASSYSRETDTQYF. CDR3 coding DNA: TGTGCCAGCAGTTACTCCCGGGAGACAGATACGCAGTATTTT.

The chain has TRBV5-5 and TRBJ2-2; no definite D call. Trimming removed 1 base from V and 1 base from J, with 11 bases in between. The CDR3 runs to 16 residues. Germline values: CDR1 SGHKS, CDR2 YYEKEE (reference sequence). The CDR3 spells CASSLIGYRNTGELFF. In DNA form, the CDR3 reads TGTGCCAGCAGCTTGATCGGGTATCGGAACACCGGGGAGCTGTTTTTT. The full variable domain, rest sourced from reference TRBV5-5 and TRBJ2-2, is DAGVTQSPTHLIKTRGQQVTLRCSPISGHKSVSWYQQVLGQGPQFIFQYYEKEERGRGNFPDRFSARQFPNYSSELNVNALLLGDSALYLCASSLIGYRNTGELFFGEGSRLTVL.

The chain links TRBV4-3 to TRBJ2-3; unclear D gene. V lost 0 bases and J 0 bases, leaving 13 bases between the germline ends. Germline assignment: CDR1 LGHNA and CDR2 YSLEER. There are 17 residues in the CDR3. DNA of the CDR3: TGCGCCAGCAGCCAAGATTGGCGACACAGTAGCACAGATACGCAGTATTTT. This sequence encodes CASSQDWRHSSTDTQYF.

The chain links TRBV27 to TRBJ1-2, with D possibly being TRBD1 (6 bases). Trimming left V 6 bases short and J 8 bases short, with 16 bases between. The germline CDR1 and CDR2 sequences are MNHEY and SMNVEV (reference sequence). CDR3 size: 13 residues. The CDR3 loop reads CASSPTGRLGYTF. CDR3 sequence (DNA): TGTGCCAGCAGCCCGACAGGACGCCTAGGCTACACCTTC.

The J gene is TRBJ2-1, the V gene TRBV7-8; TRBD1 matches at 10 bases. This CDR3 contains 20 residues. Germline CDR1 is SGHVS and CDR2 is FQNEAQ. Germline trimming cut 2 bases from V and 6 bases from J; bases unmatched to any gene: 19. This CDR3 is CASSLYPNSRGQGIPNEQFF. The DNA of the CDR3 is TGTGCCAGCAGCTTATACCCGAACTCCCGGGGACAGGGGATTCCCAATGAGCAGTTCTTC.

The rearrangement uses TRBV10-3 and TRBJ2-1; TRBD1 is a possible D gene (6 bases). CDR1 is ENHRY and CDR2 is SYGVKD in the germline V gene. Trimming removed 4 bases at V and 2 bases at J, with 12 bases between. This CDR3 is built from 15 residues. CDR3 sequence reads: CAISGRQATYNEQFF. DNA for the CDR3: TGTGCCATCAGTGGCCGACAGGCTACCTACAATGAGCAGTTCTTC.

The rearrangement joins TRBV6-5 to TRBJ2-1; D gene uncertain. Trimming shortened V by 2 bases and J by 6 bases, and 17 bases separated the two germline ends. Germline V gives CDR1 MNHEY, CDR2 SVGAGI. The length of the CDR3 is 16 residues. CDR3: CASSYRRSGSSNEQFF. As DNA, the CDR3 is TGTGCCAGCAGTTACCGTCGGTCCGGTTCAAGCAATGAGCAGTTCTTC.

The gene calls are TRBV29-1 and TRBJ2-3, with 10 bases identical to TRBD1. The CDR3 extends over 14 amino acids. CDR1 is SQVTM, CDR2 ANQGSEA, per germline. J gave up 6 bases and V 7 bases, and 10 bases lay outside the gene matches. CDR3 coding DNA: TGCAGCGCTCAAAGGACAGGGGGTGGGGATACGCAGTATTTT. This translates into CSAQRTGGGDTQYF.

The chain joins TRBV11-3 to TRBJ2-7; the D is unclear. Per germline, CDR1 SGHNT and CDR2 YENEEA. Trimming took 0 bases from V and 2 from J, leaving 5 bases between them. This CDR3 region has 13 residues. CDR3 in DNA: TGTGCCAGCAGCTTAGACAGGACCTACGAGCAGTACTTC. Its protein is CASSLDRTYEQYF.

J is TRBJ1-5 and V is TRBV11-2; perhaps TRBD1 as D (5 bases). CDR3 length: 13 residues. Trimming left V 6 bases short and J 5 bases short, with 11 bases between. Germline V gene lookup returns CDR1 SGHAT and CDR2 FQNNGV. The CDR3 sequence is CASSRGVDQPQHF. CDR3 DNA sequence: TGTGCCAGCAGTCGGGGGGTGGATCAGCCCCAGCATTTT.

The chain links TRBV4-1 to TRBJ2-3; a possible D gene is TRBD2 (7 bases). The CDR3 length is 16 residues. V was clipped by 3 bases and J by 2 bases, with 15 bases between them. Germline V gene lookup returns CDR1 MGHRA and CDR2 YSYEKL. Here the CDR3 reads CASSHELGGATDTQYF. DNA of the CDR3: TGCGCCAGCAGCCATGAACTAGGGGGGGCCACAGATACGCAGTATTTT.

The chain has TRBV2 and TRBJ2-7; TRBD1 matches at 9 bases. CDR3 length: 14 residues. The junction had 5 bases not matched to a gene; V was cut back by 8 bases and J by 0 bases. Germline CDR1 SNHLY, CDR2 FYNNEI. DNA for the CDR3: TGTGCCAGCCATCGGACAGGGGTCTCCTACGAGCAGTACTTC. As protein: CASHRTGVSYEQYF.

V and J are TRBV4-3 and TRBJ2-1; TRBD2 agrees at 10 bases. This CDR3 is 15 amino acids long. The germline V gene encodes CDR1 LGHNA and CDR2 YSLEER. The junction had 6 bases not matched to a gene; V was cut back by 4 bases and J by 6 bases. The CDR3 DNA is TGCGCCAGCAGCCGCCGACTAGCGGGCCCCAATGAGCAGTTCTTC. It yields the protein CASSRRLAGPNEQFF.

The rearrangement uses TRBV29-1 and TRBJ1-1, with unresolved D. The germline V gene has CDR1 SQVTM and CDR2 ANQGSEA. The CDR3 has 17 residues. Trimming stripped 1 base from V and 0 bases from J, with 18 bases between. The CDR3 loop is CSVEVVRGDFMNTEAFF. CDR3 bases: TGCAGCGTTGAAGTAGTCCGAGGTGACTTTATGAACACTGAAGCTTTCTTT.

CDR3 region: CASSLGYTGFVSYEQYF. The CDR3 bases are TGCGCCAGCAGCTTGGGCTACACAGGGTTTGTGTCCTACGAGCAGTACTTC. The chain links TRBV5-1 to TRBJ2-5; D might be TRBD1 (6 bases). The DNA matches TRBJ2-7 better at its end, which makes the J call doubtful. The CDR3 covers 17 residues. Germline assignment: CDR1 SGHRS and CDR2 YFSETQ.